This TCR beta chain was sequenced for a study of blood T cell repertoires in COVID-19. Study-wide context: Collection of acute and convalescent COVID-19 samples took place in the United States, Italy and Spain. Nucleic acid was either cDNA or gDNA, and it came from T cells, B-cell-depleted T cells, or PBMCs.

TCRdb keeps only in-frame clones here, not all; method: immunoSEQ multiplex PCR. The data hold around 280,000 clones, with roughly 86% observed a single time. The V gene's germline CDR1 is MNHEY and CDR2 SMNVEV (reference sequence). The V segment lost 5 bases and the J segment 6 bases; nucleotides outside the gene matches: 13. The length of the CDR3 is 16 residues. This receptor was taken from a woman younger than 45 with COVID-19, enrolled during active disease. The chain is built from TRBV27 and TRBJ1-1; TRBD1 aligns across 9 bases. The sequencing input was peripheral blood. For the CDR3, the DNA is TGTGCCAGCAGTCCTTTAACCGGGACAGGGATCGCTGAAGCTTTCTTT. Protein: CASSPLTGTGIAEAFF.